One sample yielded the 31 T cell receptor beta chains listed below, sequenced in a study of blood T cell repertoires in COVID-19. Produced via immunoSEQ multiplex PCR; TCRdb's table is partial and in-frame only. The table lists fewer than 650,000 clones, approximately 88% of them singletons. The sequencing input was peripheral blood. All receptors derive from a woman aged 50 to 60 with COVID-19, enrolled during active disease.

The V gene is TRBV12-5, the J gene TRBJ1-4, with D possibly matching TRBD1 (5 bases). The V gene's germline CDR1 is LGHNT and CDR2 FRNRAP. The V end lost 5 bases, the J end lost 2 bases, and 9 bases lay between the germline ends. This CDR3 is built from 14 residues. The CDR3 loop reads CASGPGLTNEKLFF. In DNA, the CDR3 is TGTGCTAGTGGTCCGGGACTTACTAATGAAAAACTGTTTTTT. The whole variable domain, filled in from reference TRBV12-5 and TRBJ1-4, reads DARVTQTPRHKVTEMGQEVTMRCQPILGHNTVFWYRQTMMQGLELLAYFRNRAPLDDSGMPKDRFSAEMPDATLATLKIQPSEPRDSAVYFCASGPGLTNEKLFFGSGTQLSVL.

The CDR3 coding sequence is TGCGCCAGCAGCCCCCAGGGACAGGGGAGGTTGGCCCTCCACTTT. Translated, it gives CASSPQGQGRLALHF. This sequence joins TRBV5-1 and TRBJ1-6; 10 bases map to TRBD1. This CDR3 is 15 amino acids long. The junction had 12 bases not matched to a gene; V was cut back by 4 bases and J by 14 bases. CDR1 and CDR2 from the germline V gene are SGHRS and YFSETQ. The variable domain in full, completed from reference TRBV5-1 and TRBJ1-6, reads KAGVTQTPRYLIKTRGQQVTLSCSPISGHRSVSWYQQTPGQGLQFLFEYFSETQRNKGNFPGRFSGRQFSNSRSEMNVSTLELGDSALYLCASSPQGQGRLALHFGNGTRLTVT.

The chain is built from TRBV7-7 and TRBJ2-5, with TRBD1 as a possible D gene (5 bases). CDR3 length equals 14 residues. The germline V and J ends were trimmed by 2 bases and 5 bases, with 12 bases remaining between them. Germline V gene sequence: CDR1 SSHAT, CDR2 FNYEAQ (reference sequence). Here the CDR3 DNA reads TGTGCCAGCAGCTTATCCCAGGGAAGCGAGACCCAGTACTTC. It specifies CASSLSQGSETQYF.

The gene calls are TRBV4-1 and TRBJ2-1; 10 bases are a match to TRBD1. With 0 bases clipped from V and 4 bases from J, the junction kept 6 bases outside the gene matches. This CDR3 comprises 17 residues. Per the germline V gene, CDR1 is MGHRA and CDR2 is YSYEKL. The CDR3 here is CASSQEFRTGGYNEQFF. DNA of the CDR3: TGCGCCAGCAGCCAAGAGTTTCGGACAGGGGGTTACAATGAGCAGTTCTTC.

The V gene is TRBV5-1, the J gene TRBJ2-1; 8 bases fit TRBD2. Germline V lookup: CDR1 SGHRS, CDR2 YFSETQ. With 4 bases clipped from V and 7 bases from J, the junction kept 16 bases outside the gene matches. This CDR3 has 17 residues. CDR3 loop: CASSRGGVGPTGNEQFF. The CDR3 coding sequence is TGCGCCAGCAGCCGGGGGGGTGTTGGTCCAACCGGGAATGAGCAGTTCTTC.

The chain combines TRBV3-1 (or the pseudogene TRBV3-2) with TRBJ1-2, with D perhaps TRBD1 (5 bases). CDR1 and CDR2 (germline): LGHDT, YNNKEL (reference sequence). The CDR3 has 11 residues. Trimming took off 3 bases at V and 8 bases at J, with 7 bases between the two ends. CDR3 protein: CASSHPGGYTF. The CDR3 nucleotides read TGTGCCAGCAGCCACCCAGGGGGCTACACCTTC.

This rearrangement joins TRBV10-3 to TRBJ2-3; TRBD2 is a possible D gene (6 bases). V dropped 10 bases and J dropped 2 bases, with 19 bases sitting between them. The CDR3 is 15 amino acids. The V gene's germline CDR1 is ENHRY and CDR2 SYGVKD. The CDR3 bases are TGTGCCAGCCTAGGACTACATCCGTACACAGATACGCAGTATTTT. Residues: CASLGLHPYTDTQYF.

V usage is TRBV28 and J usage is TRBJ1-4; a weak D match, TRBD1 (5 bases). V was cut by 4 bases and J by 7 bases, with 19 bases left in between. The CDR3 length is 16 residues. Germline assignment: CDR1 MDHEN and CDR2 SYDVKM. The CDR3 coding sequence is TGTGCCAGCAGTTCCTACGGCGGGGGAGGAGGTGAAAAACTGTTTTTT. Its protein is CASSSYGGGGGEKLFF.

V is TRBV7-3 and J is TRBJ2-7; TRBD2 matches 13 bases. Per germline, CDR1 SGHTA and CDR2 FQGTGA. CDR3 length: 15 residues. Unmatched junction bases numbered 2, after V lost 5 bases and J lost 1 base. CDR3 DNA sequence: TGTGCCAGCAGCCAGACTAGCGGGGGGTCCTACGAGCAGTACTTC. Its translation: CASSQTSGGSYEQYF.

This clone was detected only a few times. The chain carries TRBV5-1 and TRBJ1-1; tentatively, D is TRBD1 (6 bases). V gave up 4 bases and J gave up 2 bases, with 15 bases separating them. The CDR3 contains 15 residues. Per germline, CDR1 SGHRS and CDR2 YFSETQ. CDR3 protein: CASSPTAGVNTEAFF. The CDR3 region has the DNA TGCGCCAGCAGCCCGACGGCAGGGGTAAACACTGAAGCTTTCTTT. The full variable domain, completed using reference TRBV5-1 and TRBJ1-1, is KAGVTQTPRYLIKTRGQQVTLSCSPISGHRSVSWYQQTPGQGLQFLFEYFSETQRNKGNFPGRFSGRQFSNSRSEMNVSTLELGDSALYLCASSPTAGVNTEAFFGQGTRLTVV.

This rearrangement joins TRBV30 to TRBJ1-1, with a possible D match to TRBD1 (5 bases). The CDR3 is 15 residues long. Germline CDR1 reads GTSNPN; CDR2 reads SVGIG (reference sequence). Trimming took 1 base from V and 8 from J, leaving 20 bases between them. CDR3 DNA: TGTGCCTGGAGTGAGCTCCAGTACGAACAGGAAGAAGCTTTCTTT. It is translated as CAWSELQYEQEEAFF.

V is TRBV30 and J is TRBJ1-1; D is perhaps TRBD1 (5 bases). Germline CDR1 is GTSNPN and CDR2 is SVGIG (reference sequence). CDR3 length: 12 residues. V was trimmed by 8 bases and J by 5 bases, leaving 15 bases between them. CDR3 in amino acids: CAGGRVGTEAFF. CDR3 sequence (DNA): TGTGCCGGGGGGAGGGTGGGGACTGAAGCTTTCTTT.

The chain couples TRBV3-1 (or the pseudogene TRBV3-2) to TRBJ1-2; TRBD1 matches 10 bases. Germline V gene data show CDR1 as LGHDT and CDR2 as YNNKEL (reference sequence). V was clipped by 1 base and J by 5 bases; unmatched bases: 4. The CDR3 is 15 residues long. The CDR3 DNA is TGTGCCAGCAGCCAAGTCGGGACAGGGGCTTATGGCTACACCTTC. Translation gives CASSQVGTGAYGYTF.

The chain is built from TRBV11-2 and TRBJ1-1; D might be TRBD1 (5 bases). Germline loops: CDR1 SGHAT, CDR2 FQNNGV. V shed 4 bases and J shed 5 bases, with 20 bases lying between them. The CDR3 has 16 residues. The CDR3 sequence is CASSSVKEGRRTEAFF. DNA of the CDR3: TGTGCCAGCAGCTCGGTAAAGGAGGGGAGACGGACTGAAGCTTTCTTT.

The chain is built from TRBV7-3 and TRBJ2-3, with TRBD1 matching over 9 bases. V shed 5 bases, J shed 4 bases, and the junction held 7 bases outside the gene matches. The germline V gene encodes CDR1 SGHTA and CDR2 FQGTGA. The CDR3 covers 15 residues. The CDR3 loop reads CASSLLGTGSDTQYF. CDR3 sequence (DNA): TGTGCCAGCAGCCTGCTCGGGACAGGGTCAGATACGCAGTATTTT.

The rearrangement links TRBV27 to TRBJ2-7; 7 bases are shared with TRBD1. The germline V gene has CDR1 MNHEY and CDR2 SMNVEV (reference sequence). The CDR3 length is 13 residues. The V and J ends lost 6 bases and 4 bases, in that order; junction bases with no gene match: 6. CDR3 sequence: CASRTGTAYEQYF. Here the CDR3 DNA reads TGTGCCAGCAGGACCGGGACAGCTTACGAGCAGTACTTC.

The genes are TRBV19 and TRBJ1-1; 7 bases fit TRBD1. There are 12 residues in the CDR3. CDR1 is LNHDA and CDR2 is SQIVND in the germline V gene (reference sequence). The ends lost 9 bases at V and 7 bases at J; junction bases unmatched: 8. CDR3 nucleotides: TGTGCCAGCAGGGGGTTTCAGGATGAAGCTTTCTTT. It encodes CASRGFQDEAFF. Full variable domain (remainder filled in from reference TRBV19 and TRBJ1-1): DGGITQSPKYLFRKEGQNVTLSCEQNLNHDAMYWYRQDPGQGLRLIYYSQIVNDFQKGDIAEGYSVSREKKESFPLTVTSAQKNPTAFYLCASRGFQDEAFFGQGTRLTVV.

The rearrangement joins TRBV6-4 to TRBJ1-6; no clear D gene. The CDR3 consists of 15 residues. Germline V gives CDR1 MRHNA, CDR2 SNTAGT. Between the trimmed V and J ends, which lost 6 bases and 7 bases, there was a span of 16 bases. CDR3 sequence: CASSESELGNSPLHF. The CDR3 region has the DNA TGTGCCAGCAGCGAGAGTGAATTGGGCAATTCACCCCTCCACTTT.

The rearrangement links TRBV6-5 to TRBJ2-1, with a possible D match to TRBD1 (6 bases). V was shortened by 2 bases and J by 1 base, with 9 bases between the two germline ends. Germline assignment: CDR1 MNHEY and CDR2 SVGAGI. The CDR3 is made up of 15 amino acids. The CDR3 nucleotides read TGTGCCAGCAGTTACCTGCAGGGGTCCTACAATGAGCAGTTCTTC. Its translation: CASSYLQGSYNEQFF.

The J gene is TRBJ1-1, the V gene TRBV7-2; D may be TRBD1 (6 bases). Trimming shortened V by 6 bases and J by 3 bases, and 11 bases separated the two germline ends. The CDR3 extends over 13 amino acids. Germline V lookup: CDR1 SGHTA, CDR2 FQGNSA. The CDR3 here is CASRFTGHTEAFF. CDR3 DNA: TGTGCCAGCAGATTCACAGGGCACACTGAAGCTTTCTTT.

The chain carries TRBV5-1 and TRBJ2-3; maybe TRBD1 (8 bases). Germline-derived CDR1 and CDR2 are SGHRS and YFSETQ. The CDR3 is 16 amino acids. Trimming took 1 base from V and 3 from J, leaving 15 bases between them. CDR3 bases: TGCGCCAGCAGCTTGTGGACAGGGAGGGTGACAGATACGCAGTATTTT. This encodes CASSLWTGRVTDTQYF.

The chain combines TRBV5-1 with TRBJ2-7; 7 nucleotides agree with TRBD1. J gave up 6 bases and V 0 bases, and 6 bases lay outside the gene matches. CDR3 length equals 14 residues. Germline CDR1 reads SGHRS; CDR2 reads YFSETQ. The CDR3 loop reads CASSLDRGQGEQYF. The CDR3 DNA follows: TGCGCCAGCAGCTTGGACAGGGGACAAGGCGAGCAGTACTTC.

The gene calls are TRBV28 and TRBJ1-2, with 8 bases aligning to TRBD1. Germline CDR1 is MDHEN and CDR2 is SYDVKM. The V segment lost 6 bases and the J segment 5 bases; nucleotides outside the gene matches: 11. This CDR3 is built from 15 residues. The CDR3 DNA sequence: TGTGCCAGCAGGGTTACAGGGGGTAGGGGGTATGGCTACACCTTC. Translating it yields CASRVTGGRGYGYTF.

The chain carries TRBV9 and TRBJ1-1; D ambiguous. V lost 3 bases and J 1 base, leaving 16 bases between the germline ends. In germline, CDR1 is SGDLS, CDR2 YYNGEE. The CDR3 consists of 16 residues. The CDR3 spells CASSEPLGTPNTEAFF. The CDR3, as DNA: TGTGCCAGCAGCGAACCCCTGGGCACACCGAACACTGAAGCTTTCTTT.

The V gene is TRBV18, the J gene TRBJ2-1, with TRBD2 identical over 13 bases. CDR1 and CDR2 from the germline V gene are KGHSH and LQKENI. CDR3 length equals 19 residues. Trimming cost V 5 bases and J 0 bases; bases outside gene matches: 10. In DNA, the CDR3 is TGTGCCAGCTCAACGACTAGCGGGGGGCCCCTAAGCTCCTACAATGAGCAGTTCTTC. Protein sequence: CASSTTSGGPLSSYNEQFF.

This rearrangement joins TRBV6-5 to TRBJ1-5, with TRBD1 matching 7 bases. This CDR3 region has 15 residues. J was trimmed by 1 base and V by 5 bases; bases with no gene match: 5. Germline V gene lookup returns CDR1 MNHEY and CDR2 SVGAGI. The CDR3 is CASSLEGASNQPQHF. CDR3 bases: TGTGCCAGCAGTCTTGAGGGGGCGAGCAATCAGCCCCAGCATTTT.

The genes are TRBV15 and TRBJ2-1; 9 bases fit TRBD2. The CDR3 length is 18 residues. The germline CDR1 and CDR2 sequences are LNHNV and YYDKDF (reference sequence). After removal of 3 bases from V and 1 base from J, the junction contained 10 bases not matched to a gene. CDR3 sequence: CATSRPGDSGGSYNEQFF. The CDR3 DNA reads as TGTGCCACCAGCAGGCCTGGAGATAGCGGGGGATCCTACAATGAGCAGTTCTTC.

CDR3 bases: TGTGCCAGCAGTTACTCTCCAGGGGGCGAGGGTCAGCCCCAGCATTTT. Translation gives CASSYSPGGEGQPQHF. The chain couples TRBV6-5 to TRBJ1-5, with 8 bases that match TRBD1. The CDR3 consists of 16 residues. J lost 6 bases, V lost 0 bases, and 7 bases had no gene match. Germline-derived CDR1 and CDR2 are MNHEY and SVGAGI.

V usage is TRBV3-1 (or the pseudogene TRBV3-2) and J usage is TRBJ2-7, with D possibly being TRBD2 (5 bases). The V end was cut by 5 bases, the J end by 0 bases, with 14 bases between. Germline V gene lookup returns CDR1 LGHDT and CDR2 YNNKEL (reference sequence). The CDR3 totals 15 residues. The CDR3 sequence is CASSGERAYSYEQYF. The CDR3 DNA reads TGTGCCAGCAGCGGTGAGAGGGCCTACTCCTACGAGCAGTACTTC.

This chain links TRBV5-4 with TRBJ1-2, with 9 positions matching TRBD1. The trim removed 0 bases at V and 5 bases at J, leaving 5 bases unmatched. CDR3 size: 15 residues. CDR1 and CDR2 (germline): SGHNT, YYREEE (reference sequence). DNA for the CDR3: TGTGCCAGCAGCTTGGGGGGACAGGGTTATTATGGCTACACCTTC. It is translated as CASSLGGQGYYGYTF.

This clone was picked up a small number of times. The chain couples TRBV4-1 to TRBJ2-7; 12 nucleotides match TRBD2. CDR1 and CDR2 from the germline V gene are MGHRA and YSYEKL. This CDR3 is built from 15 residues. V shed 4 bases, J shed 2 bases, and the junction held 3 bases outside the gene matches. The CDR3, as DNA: TGCGCCAGCAGCCCGACTAGCGGGGGTCCCTACGAGCAGTACTTC. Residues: CASSPTSGGPYEQYF.